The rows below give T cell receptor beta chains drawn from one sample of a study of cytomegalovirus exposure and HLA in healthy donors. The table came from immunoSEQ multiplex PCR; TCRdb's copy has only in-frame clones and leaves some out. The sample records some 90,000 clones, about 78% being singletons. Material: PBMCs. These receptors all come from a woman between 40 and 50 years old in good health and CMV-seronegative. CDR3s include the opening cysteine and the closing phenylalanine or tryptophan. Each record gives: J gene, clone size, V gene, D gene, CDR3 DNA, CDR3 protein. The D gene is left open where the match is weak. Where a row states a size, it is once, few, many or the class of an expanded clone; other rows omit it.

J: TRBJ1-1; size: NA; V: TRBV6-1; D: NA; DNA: TGTGCCAGCAGTGAAGAGGGAAGGGGAAACACTGAAGCTTTCTTT; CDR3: CASSEEGRGNTEAFF
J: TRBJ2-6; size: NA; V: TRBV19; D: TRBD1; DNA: TGTGCCAGTCGACCTCTTGGACAGGGGCAAACTGGGGCCAACGTCCTGACTTTC; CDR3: CASRPLGQGQTGANVLTF
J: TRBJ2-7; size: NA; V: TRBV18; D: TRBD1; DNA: TGTGCCAGCTCACCGGGGACAGAGGCTGCACAGTACTTC; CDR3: CASSPGTEAAQYF
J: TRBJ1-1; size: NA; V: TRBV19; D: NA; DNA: TGTGCCAGTAGTATAGGAGCGGGTAACACTGAAGCTTTCTTT; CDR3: CASSIGAGNTEAFF
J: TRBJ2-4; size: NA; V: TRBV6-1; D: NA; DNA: TGTGCCAGCAGTGACGGACTGGAAAACATTCAGTACTTC; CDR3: CASSDGLENIQYF
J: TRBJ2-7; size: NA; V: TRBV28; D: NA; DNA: TGTGCCAGCAGTTTAAGTACGCGAGAGCAGTACTTC; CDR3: CASSLSTREQYF
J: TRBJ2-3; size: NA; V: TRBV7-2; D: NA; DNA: TGTGCCAGCAGCCCTCGGCCGGGAGAGGCAGATACGCAGTATTTT; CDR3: CASSPRPGEADTQYF
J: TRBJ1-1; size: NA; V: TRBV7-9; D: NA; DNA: TGTGCCAGCAGCTCCATGGGGAGGAACACTGAAGCTTTCTTT; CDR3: CASSSMGRNTEAFF
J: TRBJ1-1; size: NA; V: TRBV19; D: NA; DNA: TGTGCCAGTAATTTTAGGGGGATAGGGAACACTGAAGCTTTCTTT; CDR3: CASNFRGIGNTEAFF
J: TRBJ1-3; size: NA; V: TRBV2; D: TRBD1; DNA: TGTGCCAGCAGTGAGCGTCTCGGGACAGCAATGTCTAGGGGCCGAAACACCATATATTTT; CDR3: CASSERLGTAMSRGRNTIYF
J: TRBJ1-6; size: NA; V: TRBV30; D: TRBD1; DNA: TGTGCCTGGAACCCACAGGGGCATAATTCACCCCTCCACTTT; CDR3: CAWNPQGHNSPLHF
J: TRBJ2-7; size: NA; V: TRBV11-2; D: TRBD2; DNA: TGTGCCAGCAGCTTATGGCTAGCGGGGTCCTACGAGCAGTACTTC; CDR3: CASSLWLAGSYEQYF
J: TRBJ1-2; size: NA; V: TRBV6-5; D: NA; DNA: TGTGCCAGCAGTTACTCGGCAGGCGTCTATGGCTACACCTTC; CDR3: CASSYSAGVYGYTF
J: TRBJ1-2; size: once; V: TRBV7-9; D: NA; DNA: TGTGCCAGCAGCCCCCGAGCTCTCACAGGGTTCAAAGGCTACACCTTC; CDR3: CASSPRALTGFKGYTF
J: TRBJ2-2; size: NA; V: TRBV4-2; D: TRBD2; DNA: TGTGCCAGCAGCCAAGGACTAGCGGACAACACCGGGGAGCTGTTTTTT; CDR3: CASSQGLADNTGELFF
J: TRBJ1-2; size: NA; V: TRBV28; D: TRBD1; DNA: TGTGCCAGCAGTTTATTGTTGGGACAGGGGGCTAACGCGAATTATGGCTACACCTTC; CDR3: CASSLLLGQGANANYGYTF
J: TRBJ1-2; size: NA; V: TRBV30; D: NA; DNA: TGTGCCTGGAGTGTACAGGTGTGGGGCTACACCTTC; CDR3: CAWSVQVWGYTF
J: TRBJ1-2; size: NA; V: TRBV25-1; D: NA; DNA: TGTGCCAGCAGTGAATACCGGGACTATGGCTACACCTTC; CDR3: CASSEYRDYGYTF
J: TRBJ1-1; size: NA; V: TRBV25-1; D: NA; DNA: TGTGCCAGCAGTGAATATCTGGGGCCAGGTAAGAGCACTGAAGCTTTCTTT; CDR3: CASSEYLGPGKSTEAFF
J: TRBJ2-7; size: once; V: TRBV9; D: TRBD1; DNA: TGTGCCAGCAGCCCCCAGACAGGGGCCTACGAGCAGTACTTC; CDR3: CASSPQTGAYEQYF
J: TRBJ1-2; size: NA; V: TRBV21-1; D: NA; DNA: TGTGCCAGCAGCAAAAAAGAGGGGCATAGAGGGAGGATGAAAGGCTACACCTTC; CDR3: CASSKKEGHRGRMKGYTF
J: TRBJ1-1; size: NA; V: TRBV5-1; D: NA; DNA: TGCGCCAGCAGCTTTCGGGGTCCGACCACTGAAGCTTTCTTT; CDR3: CASSFRGPTTEAFF
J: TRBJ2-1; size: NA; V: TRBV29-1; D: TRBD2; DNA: TGCAGCGTTGAAGATCTGACGGGACTAGCGATTGCTGAGCAGTTCTTC; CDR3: CSVEDLTGLAIAEQFF
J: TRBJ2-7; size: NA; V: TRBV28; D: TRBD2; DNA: TGTGCCAGCACGCGGGCGGGGGTCTCCTACGAGCAGTACTTC; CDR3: CASTRAGVSYEQYF
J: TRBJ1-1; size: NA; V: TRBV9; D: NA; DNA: TGTGCCAGCAGCGTCCCTGCCCGGGACACTCGAGAAGCTTTCTTT; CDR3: CASSVPARDTREAFF
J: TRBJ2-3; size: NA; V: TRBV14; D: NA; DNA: TGTGCCAGCGGCTTTCAGGGCACAGATACGCAGTATTTT; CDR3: CASGFQGTDTQYF
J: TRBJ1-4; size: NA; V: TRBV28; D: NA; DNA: TGTGCCAGCAGTTTTAGCCAGTCTAATGAAAAACTGTTTTTT; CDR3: CASSFSQSNEKLFF
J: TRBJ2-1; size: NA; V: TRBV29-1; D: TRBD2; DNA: TGCAGCGTTCAGCGGGAGGTGGATGAGCAGTTCTTC; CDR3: CSVQREVDEQFF
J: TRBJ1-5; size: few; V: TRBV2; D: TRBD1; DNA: TGTGCCAGCAGTGGAGGGGGGACAGTAGACAATCAGCCCCAGCATTTT; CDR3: CASSGGGTVDNQPQHF
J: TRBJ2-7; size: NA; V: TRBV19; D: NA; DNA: TGTGCCAGTGGAACTACAGGGAGCAACGAGCAGTACTTC; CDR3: CASGTTGSNEQYF
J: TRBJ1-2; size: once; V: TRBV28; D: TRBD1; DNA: TGTGCCAGCAGTTCTATCCGGGACAGGGGGCCGAACTATGGCTACACCTTC; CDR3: CASSSIRDRGPNYGYTF
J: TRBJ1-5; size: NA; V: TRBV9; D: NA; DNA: TGTGCCAGCAGCGCAACTTATAGCAATCAGCCCCAGCATTTT; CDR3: CASSATYSNQPQHF
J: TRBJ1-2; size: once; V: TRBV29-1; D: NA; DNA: TGCAGCGTACTATTACAGGGCCTCAATGGCTACACCTTC; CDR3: CSVLLQGLNGYTF
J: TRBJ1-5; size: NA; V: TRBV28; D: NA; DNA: TGTGCCAGCAACCTCCCGGGTAGCAATCAGCCCCAGCATTTT; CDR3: CASNLPGSNQPQHF
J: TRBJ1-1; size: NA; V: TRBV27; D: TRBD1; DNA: TGTGCCAGCAGCCTACAGGGGGACACTGAAGCTTTCTTT; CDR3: CASSLQGDTEAFF
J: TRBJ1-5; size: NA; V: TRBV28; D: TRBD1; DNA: TGTGCCAGCAGTTTATATCACAGGGGGGTGAGTCAGCCCCAGCATTTT; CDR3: CASSLYHRGVSQPQHF
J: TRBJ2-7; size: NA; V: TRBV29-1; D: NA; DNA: TGCAGCGTTGACGGAGGTGGCCCCTGGCAGTACTTC; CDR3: CSVDGGGPWQYF
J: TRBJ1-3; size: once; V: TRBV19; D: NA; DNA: TGTGCCAGTAGTCCCCGACTGTGGGACACCATATATTTT; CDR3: CASSPRLWDTIYF
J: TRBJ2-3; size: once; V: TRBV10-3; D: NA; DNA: TGTGCCATCAGTTCAGGGTTCGGCACAGATACGCAGTATTTT; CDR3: CAISSGFGTDTQYF
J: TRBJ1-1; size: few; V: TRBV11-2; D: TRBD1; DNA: TGTGCCAGCAGCTGGAACGGGACAGCGGGAGCTTTCTTT; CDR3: CASSWNGTAGAFF
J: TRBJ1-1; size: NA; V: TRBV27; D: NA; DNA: TGTGCCAGCAGTCCAGCAGGGGTGGTGAACACTGAAGCTTTCTTT; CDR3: CASSPAGVVNTEAFF
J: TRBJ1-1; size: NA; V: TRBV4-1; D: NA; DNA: TGCGCCAGCAGCCAAGAGCCCGGGGACACTGAAGCTTTCTTT; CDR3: CASSQEPGDTEAFF
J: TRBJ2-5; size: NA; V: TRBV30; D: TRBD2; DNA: TGTGCCTTCCAGCGGGAGGGAGGGGAGACCCAGTACTTC; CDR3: CAFQREGGETQYF
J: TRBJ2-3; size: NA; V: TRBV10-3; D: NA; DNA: TGTGCCATCAGTGACTTTCGGGAGACCCGAGGTACGCAGTATTTT; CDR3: CAISDFRETRGTQYF
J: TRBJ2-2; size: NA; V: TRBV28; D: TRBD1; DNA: TGTGCCAGCAGACGCGACAGGGGGAACACCGGGGAGCTGTTTTTT; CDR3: CASRRDRGNTGELFF
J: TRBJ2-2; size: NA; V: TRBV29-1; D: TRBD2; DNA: TGCAGCGTTGGGGCTAGCGGGAGCCCGAACACCGGGGAGCTGTTTTTT; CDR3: CSVGASGSPNTGELFF
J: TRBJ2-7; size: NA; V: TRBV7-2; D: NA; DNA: TGTGCCAGCAGCTTTTTCAACTACGAGCAGTACTTC; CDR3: CASSFFNYEQYF
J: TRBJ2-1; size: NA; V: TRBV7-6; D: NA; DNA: TGTGCCAGCAGCCGAGCCTTACGGGACAATGAGCAGTTCTTC; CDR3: CASSRALRDNEQFF
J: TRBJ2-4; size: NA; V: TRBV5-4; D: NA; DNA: TGTGCCAGCAGCTTGGCACACGGAGGCAAAAACATTCAGTACTTC; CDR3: CASSLAHGGKNIQYF
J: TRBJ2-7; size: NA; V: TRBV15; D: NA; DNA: TGTGCCACCAGCAGAAACCGACTAGGCGAGTACGAGCAGTACTTC; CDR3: CATSRNRLGEYEQYF
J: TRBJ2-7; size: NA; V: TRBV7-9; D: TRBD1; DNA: TGTGCCAGCAGCTCAGTCCGGGACAGAACCTACGAGCAGTACTTC; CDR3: CASSSVRDRTYEQYF
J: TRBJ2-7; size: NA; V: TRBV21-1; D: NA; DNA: TGTGCCAGCAGCAAAGGGGATCGTCAGCGGGAGGGGGGCGAGCAGTACTTC; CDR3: CASSKGDRQREGGEQYF
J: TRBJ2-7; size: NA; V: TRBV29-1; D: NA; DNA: TGCAGCGTTGAAGGTCTTCGGCAGGGGCGACCCTACGAGCAGTACTTC; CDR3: CSVEGLRQGRPYEQYF
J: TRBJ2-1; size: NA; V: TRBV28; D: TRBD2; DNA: TGTGCCAGCAGGGTCCAGCTAGCGGGGTCCTACAATGAGCAGTTCTTC; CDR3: CASRVQLAGSYNEQFF
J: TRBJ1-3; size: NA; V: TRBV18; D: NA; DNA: TGTGCCAGCTCACACCTTCAGGGTCTTGGAGGAAACACCATATATTTT; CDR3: CASSHLQGLGGNTIYF